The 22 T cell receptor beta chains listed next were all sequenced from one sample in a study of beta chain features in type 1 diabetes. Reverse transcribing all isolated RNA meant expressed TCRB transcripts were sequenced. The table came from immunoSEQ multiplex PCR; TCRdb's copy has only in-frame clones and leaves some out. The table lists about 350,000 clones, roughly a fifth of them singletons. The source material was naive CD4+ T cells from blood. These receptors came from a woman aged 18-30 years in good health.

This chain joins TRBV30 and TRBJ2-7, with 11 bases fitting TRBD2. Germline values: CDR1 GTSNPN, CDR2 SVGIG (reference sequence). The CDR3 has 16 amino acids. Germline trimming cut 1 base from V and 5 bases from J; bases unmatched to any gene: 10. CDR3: CAWSAKIAGGLNEQYF. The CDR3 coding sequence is TGTGCCTGGAGTGCAAAAATAGCGGGAGGGCTGAACGAGCAGTACTTC.

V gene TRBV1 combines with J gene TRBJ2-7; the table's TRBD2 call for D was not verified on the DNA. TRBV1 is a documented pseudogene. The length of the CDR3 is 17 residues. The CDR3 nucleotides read TGCACCAGCAGCCAAGATCGTCCAGCGGGGGGTTCCTACGAGCAGTACTTC. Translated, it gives CTSSQDRPAGGSYEQYF.

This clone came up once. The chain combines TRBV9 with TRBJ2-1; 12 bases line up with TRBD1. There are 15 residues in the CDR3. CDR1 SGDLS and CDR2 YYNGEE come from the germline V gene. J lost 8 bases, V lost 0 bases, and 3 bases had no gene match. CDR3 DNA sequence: TGTGCCAGCAGCGTAGGGGGACAGGGGGCCGATGAGCAGTTCTTC. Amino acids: CASSVGGQGADEQFF. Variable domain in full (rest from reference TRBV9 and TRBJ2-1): DSGVTQTPKHLITATGQRVTLRCSPRSGDLSVYWYQQSLDQGLQFLIQYYNGEERAKGNILERFSAQQFPDLHSELNLSSLELGDSALYFCASSVGGQGADEQFFGPGTRLTVL.

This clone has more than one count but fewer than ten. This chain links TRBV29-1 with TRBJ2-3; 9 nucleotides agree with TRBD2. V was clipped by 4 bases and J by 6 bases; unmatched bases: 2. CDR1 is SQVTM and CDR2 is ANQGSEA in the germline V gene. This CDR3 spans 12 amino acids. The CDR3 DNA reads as TGCAGCGTTGTGAGCGGGGGGGATACGCAGTATTTT. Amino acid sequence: CSVVSGGDTQYF.

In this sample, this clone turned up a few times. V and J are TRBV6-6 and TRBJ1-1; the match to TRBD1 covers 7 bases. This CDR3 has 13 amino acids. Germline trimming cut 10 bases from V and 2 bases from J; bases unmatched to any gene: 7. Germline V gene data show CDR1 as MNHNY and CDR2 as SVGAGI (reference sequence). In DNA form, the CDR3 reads TGTGCCATATCGACAGGGAGAAACACTGAAGCTTTCTTT. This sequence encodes CAISTGRNTEAFF.

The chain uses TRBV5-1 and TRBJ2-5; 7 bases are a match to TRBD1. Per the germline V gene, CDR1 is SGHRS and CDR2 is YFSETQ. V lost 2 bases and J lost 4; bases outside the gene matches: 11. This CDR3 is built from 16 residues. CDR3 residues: CASSLGLRDSLETQYF. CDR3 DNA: TGCGCCAGCAGCTTAGGTCTCCGGGACAGCTTAGAGACCCAGTACTTC. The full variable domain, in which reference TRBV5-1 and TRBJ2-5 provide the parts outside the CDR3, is KAGVTQTPRYLIKTRGQQVTLSCSPISGHRSVSWYQQTPGQGLQFLFEYFSETQRNKGNFPGRFSGRQFSNSRSEMNVSTLELGDSALYLCASSLGLRDSLETQYFGPGTRLLVL.

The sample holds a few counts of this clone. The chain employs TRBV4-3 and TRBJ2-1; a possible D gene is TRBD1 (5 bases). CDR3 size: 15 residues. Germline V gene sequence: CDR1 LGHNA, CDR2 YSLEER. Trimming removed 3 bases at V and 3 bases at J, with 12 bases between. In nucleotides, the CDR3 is TGCGCCAGCAGCCAGTTAGGGGCCAGCTACAATGAGCAGTTCTTC. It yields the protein CASSQLGASYNEQFF.

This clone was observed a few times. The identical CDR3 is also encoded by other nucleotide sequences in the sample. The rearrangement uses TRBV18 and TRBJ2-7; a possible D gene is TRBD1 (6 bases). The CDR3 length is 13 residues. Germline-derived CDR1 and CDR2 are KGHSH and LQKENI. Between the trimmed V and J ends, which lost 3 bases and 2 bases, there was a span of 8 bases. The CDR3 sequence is CASSPGATYEQYF. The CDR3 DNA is TGTGCCAGCTCACCGGGGGCGACCTACGAGCAGTACTTC.

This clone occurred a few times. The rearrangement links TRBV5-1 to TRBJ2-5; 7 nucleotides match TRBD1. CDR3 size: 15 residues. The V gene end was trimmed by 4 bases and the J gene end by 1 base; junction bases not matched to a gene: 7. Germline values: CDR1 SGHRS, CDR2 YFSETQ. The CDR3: CASSKDRSGQETQYF. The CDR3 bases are TGCGCCAGCAGCAAGGACAGGTCCGGCCAAGAGACCCAGTACTTC.

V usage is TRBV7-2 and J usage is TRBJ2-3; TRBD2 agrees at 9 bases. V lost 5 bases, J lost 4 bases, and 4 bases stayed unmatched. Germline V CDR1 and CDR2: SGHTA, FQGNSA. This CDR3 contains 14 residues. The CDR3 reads CASSVRLAADTQYF. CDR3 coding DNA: TGTGCCAGCAGCGTGCGACTAGCGGCAGATACGCAGTATTTT. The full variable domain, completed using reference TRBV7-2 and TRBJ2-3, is GAGVSQSPSNKVTEKGKDVELRCDPISGHTALYWYRQSLGQGLEFLIYFQGNSAPDKSGLPSDRFSAERTGGSVSTLTIQRTQQEDSAVYLCASSVRLAADTQYFGPGTRLTVL.

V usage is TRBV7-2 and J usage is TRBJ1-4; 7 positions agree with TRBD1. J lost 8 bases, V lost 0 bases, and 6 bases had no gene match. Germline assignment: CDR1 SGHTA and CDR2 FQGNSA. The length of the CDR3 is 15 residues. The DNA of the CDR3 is TGTGCCAGCAGCTTAGCGGGTTCAGGGGGGGAAAAACTGTTTTTT. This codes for CASSLAGSGGEKLFF.

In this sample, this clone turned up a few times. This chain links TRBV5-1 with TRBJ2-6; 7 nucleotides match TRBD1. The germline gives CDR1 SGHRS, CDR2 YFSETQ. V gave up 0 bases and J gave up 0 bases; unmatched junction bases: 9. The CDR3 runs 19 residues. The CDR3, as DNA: TGCGCCAGCAGCTTGGGCAGGACAGGACGTATCTCTGGGGCCAACGTCCTGACTTTC. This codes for CASSLGRTGRISGANVLTF.

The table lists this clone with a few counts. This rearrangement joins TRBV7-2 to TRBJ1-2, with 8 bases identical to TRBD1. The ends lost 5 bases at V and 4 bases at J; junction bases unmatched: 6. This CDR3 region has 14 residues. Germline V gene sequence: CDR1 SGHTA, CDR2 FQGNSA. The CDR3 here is CASSPQTGVYGYTF. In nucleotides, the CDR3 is TGTGCCAGCAGCCCGCAGACAGGGGTCTATGGCTACACCTTC. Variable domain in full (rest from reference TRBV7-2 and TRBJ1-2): GAGVSQSPSNKVTEKGKDVELRCDPISGHTALYWYRQSLGQGLEFLIYFQGNSAPDKSGLPSDRFSAERTGGSVSTLTIQRTQQEDSAVYLCASSPQTGVYGYTFGSGTRLTVV.

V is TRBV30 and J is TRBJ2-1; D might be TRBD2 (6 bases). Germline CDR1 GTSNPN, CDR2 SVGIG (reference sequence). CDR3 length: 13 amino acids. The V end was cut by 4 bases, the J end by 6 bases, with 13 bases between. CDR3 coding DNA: TGTGCCTGGAAATTCACGGGGGTCAATGAGCAGTTCTTC. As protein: CAWKFTGVNEQFF. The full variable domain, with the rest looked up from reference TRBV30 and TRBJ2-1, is SQTIHQWPATLVQPVGSPLSLECTVEGTSNPNLYWYRQAAGRGLQLLFYSVGIGQISSEVPQNLSASRPQDRQFILSSKKLLLSDSGFYLCAWKFTGVNEQFFGPGTRLTVL.

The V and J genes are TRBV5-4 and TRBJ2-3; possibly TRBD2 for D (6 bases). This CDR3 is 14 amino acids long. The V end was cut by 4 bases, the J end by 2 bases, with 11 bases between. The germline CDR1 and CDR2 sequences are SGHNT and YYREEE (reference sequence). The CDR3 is CASSLSGTTDTQYF. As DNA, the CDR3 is TGTGCCAGCAGCCTTAGCGGAACCACAGATACGCAGTATTTT. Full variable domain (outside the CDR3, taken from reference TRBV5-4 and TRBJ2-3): ETGVTQSPTHLIKTRGQQVTLRCSSQSGHNTVSWYQQALGQGPQFIFQYYREEENGRGNFPPRFSGLQFPNYSSELNVNALELDDSALYLCASSLSGTTDTQYFGPGTRLTVL.

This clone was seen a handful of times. CDR3 region: CSIKRLAGEDTQYF. DNA for the CDR3: TGCAGCATTAAACGTCTAGCGGGGGAAGATACGCAGTATTTT. The chain combines TRBV29-1 with TRBJ2-3, with 10 bases identical to TRBD2. The CDR3 consists of 14 residues. Trimming removed 8 bases from V and 5 bases from J; junction bases left unmatched: 10. Per the germline V gene, CDR1 is SQVTM and CDR2 is ANQGSEA.

The CDR3 DNA reads as TGTGCCCGCCGGGCTAGCGGGTCCTACAATGAGCAGTTCTTC. It codes for CARRASGSYNEQFF. V is TRBV30 and J is TRBJ2-1; 8 nucleotides agree with TRBD2. Germline CDR1 GTSNPN, CDR2 SVGIG (reference sequence). The CDR3 contains 14 residues. With 8 bases clipped from V and 1 base from J, the junction kept 7 bases outside the gene matches.

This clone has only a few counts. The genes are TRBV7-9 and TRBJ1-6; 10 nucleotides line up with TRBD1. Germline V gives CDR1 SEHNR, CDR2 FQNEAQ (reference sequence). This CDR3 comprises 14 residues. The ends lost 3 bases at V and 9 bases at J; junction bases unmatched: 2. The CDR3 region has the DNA TGTGCCAGCAGCTTCCGGGACAGGGGTTCACCCCTCCACTTT. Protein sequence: CASSFRDRGSPLHF.

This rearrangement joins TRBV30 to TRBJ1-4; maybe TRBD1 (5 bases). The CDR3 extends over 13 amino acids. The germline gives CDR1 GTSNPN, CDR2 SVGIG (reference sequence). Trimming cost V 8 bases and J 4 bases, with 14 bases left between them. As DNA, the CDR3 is TGTGCCCTGGGCGGGGGTATTAATGAAAAACTGTTTTTT. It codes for CALGGGINEKLFF.

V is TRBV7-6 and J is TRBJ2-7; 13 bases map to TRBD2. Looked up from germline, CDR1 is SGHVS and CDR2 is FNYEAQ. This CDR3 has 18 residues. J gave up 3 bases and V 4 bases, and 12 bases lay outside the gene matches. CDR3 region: CASSSIGTSGASSYEQYF. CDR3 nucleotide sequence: TGTGCCAGCAGCTCAATCGGGACTAGCGGGGCCTCGAGCTACGAGCAGTACTTC.

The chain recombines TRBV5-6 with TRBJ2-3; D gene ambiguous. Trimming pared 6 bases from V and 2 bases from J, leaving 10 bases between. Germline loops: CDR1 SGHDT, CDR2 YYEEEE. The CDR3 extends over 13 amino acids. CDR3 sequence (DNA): TGTGCCAGCATCCGACACCCCACAGATACGCAGTATTTT. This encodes CASIRHPTDTQYF.

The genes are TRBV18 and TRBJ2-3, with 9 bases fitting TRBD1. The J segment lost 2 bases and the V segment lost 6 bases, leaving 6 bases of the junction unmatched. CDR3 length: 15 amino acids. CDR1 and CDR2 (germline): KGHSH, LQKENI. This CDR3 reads CASSPGQGVTDTQYF. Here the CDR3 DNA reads TGTGCCAGCTCGCCGGGACAGGGAGTCACAGATACGCAGTATTTT.